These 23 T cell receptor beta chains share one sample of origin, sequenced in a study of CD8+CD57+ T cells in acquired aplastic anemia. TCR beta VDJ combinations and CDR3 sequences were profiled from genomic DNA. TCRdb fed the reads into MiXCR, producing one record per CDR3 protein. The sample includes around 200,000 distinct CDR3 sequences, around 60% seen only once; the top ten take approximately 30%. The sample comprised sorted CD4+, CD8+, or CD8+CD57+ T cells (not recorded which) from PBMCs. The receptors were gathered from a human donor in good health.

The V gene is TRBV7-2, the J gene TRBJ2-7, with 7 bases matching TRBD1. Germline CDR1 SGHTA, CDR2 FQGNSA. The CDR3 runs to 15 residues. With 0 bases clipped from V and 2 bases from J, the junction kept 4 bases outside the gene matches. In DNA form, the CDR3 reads TGTGCCAGCAGCTTAGCGCTGACAGGGACCTACGAGCAGTACTTC. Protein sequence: CASSLALTGTYEQYF.

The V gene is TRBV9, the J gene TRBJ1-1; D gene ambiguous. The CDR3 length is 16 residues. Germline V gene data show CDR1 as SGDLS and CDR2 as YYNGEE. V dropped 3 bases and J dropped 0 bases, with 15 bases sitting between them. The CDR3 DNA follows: TGTGCCAGCAGCGACCCCGCGGGCGGATTGAACACTGAAGCTTTCTTT. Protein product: CASSDPAGGLNTEAFF.

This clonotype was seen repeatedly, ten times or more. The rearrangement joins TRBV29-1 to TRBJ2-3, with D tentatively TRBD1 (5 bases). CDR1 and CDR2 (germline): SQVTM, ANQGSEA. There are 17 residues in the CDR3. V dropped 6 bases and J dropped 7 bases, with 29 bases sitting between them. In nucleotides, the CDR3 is TGCAGCGTCTGGGGCCTTACACCCACCATGCCCCCTCATACGCAGTATTTT. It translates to CSVWGLTPTMPPHTQYF.

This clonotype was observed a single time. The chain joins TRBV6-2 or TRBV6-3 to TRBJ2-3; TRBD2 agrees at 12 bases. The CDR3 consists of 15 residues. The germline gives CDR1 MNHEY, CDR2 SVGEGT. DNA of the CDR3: TGTGCGACAGCGGGGACTAGCGGGAGCACAGATACGCAGTATTTT. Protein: CATAGTSGSTDTQYF.

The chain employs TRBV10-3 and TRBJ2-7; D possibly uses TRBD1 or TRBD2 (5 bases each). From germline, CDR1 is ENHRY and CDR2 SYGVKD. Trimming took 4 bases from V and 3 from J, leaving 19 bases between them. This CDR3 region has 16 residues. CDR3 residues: CAISVHGGDVFYEQYF. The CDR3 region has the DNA TGTGCCATCAGTGTCCATGGGGGAGACGTTTTCTACGAGCAGTACTTC.

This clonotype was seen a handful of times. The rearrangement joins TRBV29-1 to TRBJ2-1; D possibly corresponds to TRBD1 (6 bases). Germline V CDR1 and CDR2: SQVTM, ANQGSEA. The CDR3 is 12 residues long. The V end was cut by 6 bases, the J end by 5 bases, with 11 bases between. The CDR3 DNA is TGCAGCGTCCAAAGGGGGAACAATGAGCAGTTCTTC. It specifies CSVQRGNNEQFF.

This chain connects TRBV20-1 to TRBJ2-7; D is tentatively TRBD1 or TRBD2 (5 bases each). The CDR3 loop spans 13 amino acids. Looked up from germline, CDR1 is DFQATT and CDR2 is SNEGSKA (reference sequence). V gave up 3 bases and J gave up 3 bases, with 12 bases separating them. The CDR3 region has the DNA TGCAGTGCTAGGGGACCGTCGGGCTACGAGCAGTACTTC. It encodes CSARGPSGYEQYF.

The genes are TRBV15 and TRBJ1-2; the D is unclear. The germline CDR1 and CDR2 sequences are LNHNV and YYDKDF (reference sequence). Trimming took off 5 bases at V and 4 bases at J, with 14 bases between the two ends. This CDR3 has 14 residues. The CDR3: CATSGSRILYGYTF. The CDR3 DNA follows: TGTGCCACCAGCGGCTCTCGGATTCTCTATGGCTACACCTTC.

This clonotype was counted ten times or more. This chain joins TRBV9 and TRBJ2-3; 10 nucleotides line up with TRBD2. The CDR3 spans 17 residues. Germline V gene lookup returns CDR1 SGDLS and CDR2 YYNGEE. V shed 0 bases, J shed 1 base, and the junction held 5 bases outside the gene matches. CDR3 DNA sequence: TGTGCCAGCAGCGTAGACGGAGCGGGAGGGGGCACAGATACGCAGTATTTT. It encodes CASSVDGAGGGTDTQYF.

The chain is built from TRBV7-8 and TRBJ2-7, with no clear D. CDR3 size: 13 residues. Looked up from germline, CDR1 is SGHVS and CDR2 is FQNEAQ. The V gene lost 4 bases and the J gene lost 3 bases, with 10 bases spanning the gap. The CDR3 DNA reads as TGTGCCAGCAGCTGGGGATCCCACTACGAGCAGTACTTC. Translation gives CASSWGSHYEQYF.

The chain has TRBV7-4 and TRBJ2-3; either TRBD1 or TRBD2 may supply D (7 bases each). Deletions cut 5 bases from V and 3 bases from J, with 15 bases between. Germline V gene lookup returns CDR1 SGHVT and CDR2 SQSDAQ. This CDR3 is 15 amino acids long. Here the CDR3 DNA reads TGTGCCAGCAGCCAGGGGGTTAGCGGGACAGATACGCAGTATTTT. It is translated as CASSQGVSGTDTQYF.

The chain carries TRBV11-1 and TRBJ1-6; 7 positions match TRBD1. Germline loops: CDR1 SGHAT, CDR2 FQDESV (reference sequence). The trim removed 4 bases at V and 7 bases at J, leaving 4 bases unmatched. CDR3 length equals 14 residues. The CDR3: CASSSRGQNSPLHF. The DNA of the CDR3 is TGTGCCAGCAGCTCGAGGGGGCAAAATTCACCCCTCCACTTT.

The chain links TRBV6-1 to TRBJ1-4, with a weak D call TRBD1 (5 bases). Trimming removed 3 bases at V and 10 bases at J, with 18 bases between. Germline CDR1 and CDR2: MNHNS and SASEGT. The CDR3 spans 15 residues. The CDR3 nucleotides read TGTGCCAGCAGTGACCAATCACGGTGGGGGGGAAAACTGTTTTTT. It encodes CASSDQSRWGGKLFF.

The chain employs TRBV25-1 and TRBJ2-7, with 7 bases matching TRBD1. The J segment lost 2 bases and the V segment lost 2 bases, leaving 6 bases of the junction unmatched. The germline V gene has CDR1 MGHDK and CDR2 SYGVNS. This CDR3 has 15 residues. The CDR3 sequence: CASSEIQGPPYEQYF. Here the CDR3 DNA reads TGTGCCAGCAGTGAAATACAGGGGCCCCCCTACGAGCAGTACTTC.

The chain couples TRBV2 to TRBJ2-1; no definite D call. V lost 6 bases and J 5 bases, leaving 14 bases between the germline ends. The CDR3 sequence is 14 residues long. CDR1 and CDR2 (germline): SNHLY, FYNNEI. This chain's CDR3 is CASSGPDGDNEQFF. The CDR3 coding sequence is TGTGCCAGCAGCGGGCCAGACGGTGACAATGAGCAGTTCTTC.

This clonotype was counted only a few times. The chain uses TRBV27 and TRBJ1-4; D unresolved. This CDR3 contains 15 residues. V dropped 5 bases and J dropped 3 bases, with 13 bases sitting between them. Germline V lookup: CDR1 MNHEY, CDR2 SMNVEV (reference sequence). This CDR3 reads CASSPEDGPNEKLFF. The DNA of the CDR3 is TGTGCCAGCAGTCCCGAGGACGGACCTAATGAAAAACTGTTTTTT.

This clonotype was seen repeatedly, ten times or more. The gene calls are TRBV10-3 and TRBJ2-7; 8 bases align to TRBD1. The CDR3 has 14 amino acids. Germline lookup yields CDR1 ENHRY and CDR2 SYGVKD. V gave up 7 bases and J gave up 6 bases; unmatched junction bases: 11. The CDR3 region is CAIIDADRVTEQYF. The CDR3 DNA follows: TGTGCCATCATTGACGCGGACAGGGTAACCGAGCAGTACTTC.

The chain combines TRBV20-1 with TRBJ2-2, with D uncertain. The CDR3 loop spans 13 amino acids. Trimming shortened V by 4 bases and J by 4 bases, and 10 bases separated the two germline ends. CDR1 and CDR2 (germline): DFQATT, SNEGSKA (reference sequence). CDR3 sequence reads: CSATNPRTGELFF. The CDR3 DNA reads TGCAGTGCTACGAACCCACGCACCGGGGAGCTGTTTTTT.

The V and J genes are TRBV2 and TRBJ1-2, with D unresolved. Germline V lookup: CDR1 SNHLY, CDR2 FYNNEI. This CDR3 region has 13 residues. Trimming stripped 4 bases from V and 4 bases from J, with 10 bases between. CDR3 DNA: TGTGCCAGCAGTGGTCGGGGAGGCTATGGCTACACCTTC. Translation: CASSGRGGYGYTF.

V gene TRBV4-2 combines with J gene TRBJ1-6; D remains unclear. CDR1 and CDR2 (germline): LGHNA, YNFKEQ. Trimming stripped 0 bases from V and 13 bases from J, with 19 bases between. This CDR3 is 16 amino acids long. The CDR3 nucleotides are TGTGCCAGCAGCCAAGATCAGGCGGATAGCAATCAGCCCCTCCACTTT. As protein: CASSQDQADSNQPLHF.

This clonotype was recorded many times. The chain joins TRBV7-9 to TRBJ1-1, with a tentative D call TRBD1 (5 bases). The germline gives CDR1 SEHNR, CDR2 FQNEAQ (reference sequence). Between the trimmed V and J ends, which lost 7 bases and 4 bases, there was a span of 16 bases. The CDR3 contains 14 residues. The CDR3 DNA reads TGTGCCAGCACCTTGGGGGGTTCAAGCACTGAAGCTTTCTTT. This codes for CASTLGGSSTEAFF.

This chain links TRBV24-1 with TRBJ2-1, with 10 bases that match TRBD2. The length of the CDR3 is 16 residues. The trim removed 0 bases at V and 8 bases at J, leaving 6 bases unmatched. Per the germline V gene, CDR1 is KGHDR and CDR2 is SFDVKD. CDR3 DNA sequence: TGTGCCACCAGTGATTTGGCTAGCGGGAGCCTCGATGAGCAGTTCTTC. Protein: CATSDLASGSLDEQFF.

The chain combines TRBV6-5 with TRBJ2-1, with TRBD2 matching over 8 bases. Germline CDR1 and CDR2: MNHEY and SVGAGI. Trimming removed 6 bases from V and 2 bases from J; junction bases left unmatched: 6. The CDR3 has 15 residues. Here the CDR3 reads CASRDTSGPYNEQFF. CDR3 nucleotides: TGTGCCAGCAGGGATACTAGCGGCCCCTACAATGAGCAGTTCTTC.